Presented here are 10 T cell receptor beta chains from one specimen sequenced in a study of blood T cell repertoires in COVID-19. This table comes from immunoSEQ multiplex PCR, and its TCRdb copy is limited to in-frame clones, with some not included. The profile shows roughly 130,000 clones, roughly 83% of them singletons. Specimen: peripheral blood. Every receptor here comes from a woman in her 30s who had recovered from COVID-19.

This chain uses TRBV5-8 with TRBJ2-1; D unclear. The V end lost 4 bases, the J end lost 0 bases, and 11 bases lay between the germline ends. This CDR3 has 15 amino acids. Germline V gives CDR1 SGHTS, CDR2 YDEGEE. The CDR3 here is CASSKTRSSYNEQFF. The CDR3 region has the DNA TGTGCCAGCAGCAAAACTCGGAGCTCCTACAATGAGCAGTTCTTC.

This chain links TRBV11-1 with TRBJ1-6; D is ambiguous. CDR3 size: 13 residues. CDR1 SGHAT and CDR2 FQDESV come from the germline V gene (reference sequence). The V end was cut by 5 bases, the J end by 7 bases, with 9 bases between. CDR3 DNA: TGTGCCAGCAGCGCGACGGGGAATTCACCCCTCCACTTT. Its translation: CASSATGNSPLHF.

The chain combines TRBV25-1 with TRBJ1-2; maybe TRBD1 (5 bases). The CDR3 has 13 amino acids. Germline CDR1 is MGHDK and CDR2 is SYGVNS. V shed 5 bases and J shed 8 bases, with 15 bases lying between them. CDR3 in DNA: TGTGCCAGCAGTTTAGGGCAGGGCAACGGCTACACCTTC. This encodes CASSLGQGNGYTF.

The J gene is TRBJ2-1, the V gene TRBV9; TRBD2 matches at 8 bases. CDR1 and CDR2 (germline): SGDLS, YYNGEE. V gave up 1 base and J gave up 4 bases; unmatched junction bases: 4. The CDR3 is made up of 15 amino acids. This chain's CDR3 is CASSVNGGAYNEQFF. The DNA of the CDR3 is TGTGCCAGCAGCGTAAACGGGGGGGCATACAATGAGCAGTTCTTC.

The rearrangement joins TRBV6-6 to TRBJ1-1; 8 nucleotides align to TRBD1. Germline V gene data show CDR1 as MNHNY and CDR2 as SVGAGI (reference sequence). Trimming cost V 6 bases and J 1 base; bases outside gene matches: 7. CDR3 size: 15 residues. The CDR3 spells CASRDSGTGNTEAFF. As DNA, the CDR3 is TGTGCCAGCAGGGATAGTGGGACAGGGAACACTGAAGCTTTCTTT.

This chain links TRBV9 with TRBJ1-1; D ambiguous. V lost 0 bases and J 2 bases, leaving 11 bases between the germline ends. Germline V gene lookup returns CDR1 SGDLS and CDR2 YYNGEE. This CDR3 spans 15 amino acids. The CDR3 protein is CASSVVADENTEAFF. DNA for the CDR3: TGTGCCAGCAGCGTAGTGGCAGATGAAAACACTGAAGCTTTCTTT.

J is TRBJ2-1 and V is TRBV3-1 (or the pseudogene TRBV3-2); perhaps TRBD2 as D (6 bases). Trimming shortened V by 3 bases and J by 10 bases, and 19 bases separated the two germline ends. Germline CDR1 LGHDT, CDR2 YNNKEL (reference sequence). This CDR3 comprises 15 residues. The CDR3 bases are TGTGCCAGCAGCCATCGGAGGGACCCTGTTGGGGAGCAGTTCTTC. Its translation: CASSHRRDPVGEQFF.

The rearrangement uses TRBV5-1 and TRBJ1-1; D may be TRBD1 (5 bases). In germline, CDR1 is SGHRS, CDR2 YFSETQ. V dropped 4 bases and J dropped 6 bases, with 10 bases sitting between them. The CDR3 extends over 12 amino acids. CDR3 coding DNA: TGCGCCAGCAGCCCGGGGGGTTCTGAAGCTTTCTTT. Its translation: CASSPGGSEAFF.

This clone was seen only once. V and J are TRBV5-1 and TRBJ1-1; D call uncertain. This CDR3 comprises 12 residues. Germline values: CDR1 SGHRS, CDR2 YFSETQ. The V gene lost 4 bases and the J gene lost 1 base, with 5 bases spanning the gap. CDR3 in amino acids: CASSPGNTEAFF. The CDR3 nucleotides read TGCGCCAGCAGCCCGGGGAACACTGAAGCTTTCTTT.

This clone has a single count. The CDR3 loop reads CASSQTSGRSYYEQYF. CDR3 DNA: TGTGCCAGTAGTCAGACTAGCGGGAGGTCCTACTACGAGCAGTACTTC. This chain uses TRBV19 with TRBJ2-7, with TRBD2 matching over 13 bases. This CDR3 is 16 amino acids long. The junction had 7 bases not matched to a gene; V was cut back by 5 bases and J by 3 bases. Germline V lookup: CDR1 LNHDA, CDR2 SQIVND (reference sequence).